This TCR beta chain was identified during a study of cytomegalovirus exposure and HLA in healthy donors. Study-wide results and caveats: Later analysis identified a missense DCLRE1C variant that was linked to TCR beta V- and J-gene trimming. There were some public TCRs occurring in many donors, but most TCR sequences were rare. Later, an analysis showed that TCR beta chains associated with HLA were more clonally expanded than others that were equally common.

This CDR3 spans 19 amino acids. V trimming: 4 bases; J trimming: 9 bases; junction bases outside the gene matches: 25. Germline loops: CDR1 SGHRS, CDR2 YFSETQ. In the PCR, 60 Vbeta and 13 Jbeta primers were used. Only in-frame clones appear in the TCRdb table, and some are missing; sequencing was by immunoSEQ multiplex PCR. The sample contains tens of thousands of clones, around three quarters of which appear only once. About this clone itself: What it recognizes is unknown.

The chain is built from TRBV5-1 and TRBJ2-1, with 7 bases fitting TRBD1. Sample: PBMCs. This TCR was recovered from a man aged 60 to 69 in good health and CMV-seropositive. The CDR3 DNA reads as TGCGCCAGCAGCACCATGAAGTCCCCGACAAAGACAGGGCCCCTTGAGCAGTTCTTC. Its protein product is CASSTMKSPTKTGPLEQFF.